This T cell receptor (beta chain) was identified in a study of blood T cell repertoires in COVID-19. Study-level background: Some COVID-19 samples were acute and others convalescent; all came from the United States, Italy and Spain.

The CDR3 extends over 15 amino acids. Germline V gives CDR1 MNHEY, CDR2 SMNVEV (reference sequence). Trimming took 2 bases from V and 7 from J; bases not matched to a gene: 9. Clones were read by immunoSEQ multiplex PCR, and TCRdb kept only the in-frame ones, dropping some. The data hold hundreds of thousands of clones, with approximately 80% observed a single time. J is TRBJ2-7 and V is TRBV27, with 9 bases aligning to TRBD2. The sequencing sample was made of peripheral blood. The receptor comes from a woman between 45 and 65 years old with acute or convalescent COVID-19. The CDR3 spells CASSLELAGSGEQYF. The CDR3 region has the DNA TGTGCCAGCAGTTTAGAACTAGCGGGCTCAGGGGAGCAGTACTTC.